Listed here are 30 T cell receptor beta chains from one sample, sequenced in a study of tumor and adjacent non-tumor tissue in lung cancer. Three rounds of nested PCR, following a modified ARM-PCR protocol, produced the TCRbeta library. TCRdb re-analysed the multiplex PCR reads in MiXCR, keeping a single row per CDR3 protein. The table includes approximately 120,000 distinct CDR3 sequences, 66% detected once. No cell sorting was done before RNA was extracted from the tissue. Sequences were obtained from lung tumor tissue. The receptors derive from a man between 25 and 39 years old with non-small cell lung cancer.

This clonotype was seen only a few times. A read error may be the cause here, since a much bigger clone is one base away. The chain carries TRBV11-2 and TRBJ2-7; D gene unclear. V was clipped by 7 bases and J by 5 bases, with 9 bases between them. This CDR3 is built from 11 residues. Germline values: CDR1 SGHAT, CDR2 FQNNGV. CDR3 region: CASMPGHEQYF. The DNA of the CDR3 is TGTGCCAGCATGCCGGGCCACGAGCAGTACTTC.

This clonotype appeared a few times. Being one base from a much bigger clone, this may be a read error. The chain combines TRBV20-1 with TRBJ2-5; 7 positions match TRBD2. Looked up from germline, CDR1 is DFQATT and CDR2 is SNEGSKA (reference sequence). With 7 bases clipped from V and 3 bases from J, the junction kept 5 bases outside the gene matches. The CDR3 is 12 residues long. The CDR3 sequence: CSVKRGEETQYF. The CDR3 nucleotides read TGCAGTGTTAAACGGGGGGAAGAGACCCAGTACTTC.

For this clonotype: Sequence at one end of the junction differs from germline and may be a read error. The chain joins TRBV6-2 or TRBV6-3 to TRBJ1-2; 9 bases align to TRBD1. The V gene's germline CDR1 is MNHEY and CDR2 SVGEGT. The length of the CDR3 is 16 residues. CDR3 sequence reads: CASSSLPGQGRYGCTF. The CDR3 nucleotides are TGTGCCAGCAGCTCTTTGCCGGGACAGGGTCGCTATGGCTGCACCTTC.

About this clonotype itself: This likely comes from a read error, as the CDR3 has no conserved phenylalanine or tryptophan at its end. The J gene is TRBJ2-2, the V gene TRBV24-1; D unresolved. The CDR3 runs to 12 residues. Trimming pared 2 bases from V and 6 bases from J, leaving 3 bases between. Germline CDR1 and CDR2: KGHDR and SFDVKD. DNA of the CDR3: TGTGCCACCAGTGATTGGTCCGGGGAGCTGTTTCTT. This encodes CATSDWSGELFL.

Regarding this clonotype: One base away lies a much larger clone, so this may be a sequencing read error. The rearrangement uses TRBV20-1 and TRBJ1-5; D is uncertain. The length of the CDR3 is 13 residues. Germline CDR1 is DFQATT and CDR2 is SNEGSKA (reference sequence). In DNA form, the CDR3 reads TGCAGTGCTAGCACGGGCAGCAATCAGCTCCAGCATTTT. Residues: CSASTGSNQLQHF.

With respect to this clonotype: A read error is possible here, since a much larger clone lies one base away. The chain has TRBV20-1 and TRBJ2-1, with 7 bases that match TRBD2. Germline V gene sequence: CDR1 DFQATT, CDR2 SNEGSKA (reference sequence). Trimming removed 7 bases from V and 5 bases from J; junction bases left unmatched: 17. The CDR3 totals 16 residues. The DNA of the CDR3 is TGCAGTGTTAGGGTCAAGCGGGGCCTAGAAGACAATGAGCAGTTCTTC. It yields the protein CSVRVKRGLEDNEQFF.

The table lists this clonotype with many counts. V usage is TRBV6-5 and J usage is TRBJ2-7, with 7 bases that match TRBD1. The J segment lost 2 bases and the V segment lost 2 bases, leaving 3 bases of the junction unmatched. Germline V gene lookup returns CDR1 MNHEY and CDR2 SVGAGI. The CDR3 loop spans 14 amino acids. This CDR3 is CASSYGTATYEQYF. CDR3 nucleotide sequence: TGTGCCAGCAGTTACGGGACAGCAACCTACGAGCAGTACTTC.

This chain uses TRBV5-1 with TRBJ1-1; D possibly corresponds to TRBD1 (5 bases). Germline CDR1 is SGHRS and CDR2 is YFSETQ. V gave up 4 bases and J gave up 5 bases, with 15 bases separating them. The CDR3 extends over 14 amino acids. CDR3 in DNA: TGCGCCAGCAGCCCGGGACTCCCCCGGACTGAAGCTTTCTTT. Translation: CASSPGLPRTEAFF.

The sample holds one count of this clonotype. At one end the junction does not follow the germline gene, possibly because of a read error. The rearrangement uses TRBV12-3 or TRBV12-4 and TRBJ2-3, with TRBD2 identical over 9 bases. The CDR3 contains 16 residues. The CDR3 DNA follows: TGTGTCAGCAGCCACCACAGCGGGGGGAGGTCAGATACGCAGTATTTT. It translates to CVSSHHSGGRSDTQYF.

J is TRBJ1-2 and V is TRBV6-5, with D maybe TRBD1 (6 bases). CDR1 and CDR2 from the germline V gene are MNHEY and SVGAGI. The CDR3 is 14 residues long. CDR3 coding DNA: TGTGTCAGGAGTAGGGGGACAACTAACTATGGCTACACCTTC. It codes for CVRSRGTTNYGYTF.

Worth noting for this clonotype: Its ends do not fully match the called genes, so a read error is possible. The chain joins TRBV11-1 to TRBJ2-5; 9 bases align to TRBD2. The length of the CDR3 is 14 residues. CDR1 SGHAT and CDR2 FQDESV come from the germline V gene (reference sequence). CDR3 nucleotide sequence: TGTGTCAGCAGCTCCAGCGGGGGGACAGAGACCCAGTACTTC. Its translation: CVSSSSGGTETQYF.

The V call is TRBV20-1, the J call TRBJ1-1, with a weak D call TRBD1 (5 bases). The CDR3 is 11 amino acids. Germline V gene sequence: CDR1 DFQATT, CDR2 SNEGSKA (reference sequence). V lost 8 bases to trimming and J lost 6 bases, with 13 bases between them. CDR3 sequence reads: CSSTAGPEAFF. CDR3 sequence (DNA): TGCAGTTCCACGGCGGGACCTGAAGCTTTCTTT.

A note on this clonotype: It may be a read error: a sequence one base away is much more abundant. The chain uses TRBV12-3 or TRBV12-4 and TRBJ2-2, with 7 bases that match TRBD2. V lost 1 base, J lost 3 bases, and 2 bases stayed unmatched. CDR3 length: 15 residues. CDR3 sequence (DNA): TGTGCCAGCAGTTTAGACGGGAGGCACACCGGGGAGCTGTTTTTT. Amino acid sequence: CASSLDGRHTGELFF.

Concerning this clonotype: It is likely a read error, because the conserved phenylalanine at the end of the CDR3 is missing. It is unclear where the CDR3 begins or ends on the DNA, so no DNA is shown, and the CDR3 is as TCRdb lists it. V is TRBV20-1 and J is TRBJ2-1; the D segment call TRBD1 is taken from the table without a DNA check. Germline CDR1 reads DFQATT; CDR2 reads SNEGSKA (reference sequence). The CDR3 has 15 residues if both end residues are counted. CDR3: CSARDRDRTFNERFL.

Of note for this clonotype: One end of the junction does not line up with germline, which may come from a read error. The chain couples TRBV12-3 or TRBV12-4 to TRBJ2-1; D gene ambiguous. This CDR3 spans 13 amino acids. CDR3 region: CASSSPSYSEQFF. Written as DNA, the CDR3 is TGTGCCAGCAGTTCTCCCTCATACAGTGAGCAGTTCTTC.

With respect to this clonotype: Germline is not matched at one junction end, which may reflect a read error. V usage is TRBV20-1 and J usage is TRBJ2-3; TRBD2 matches at 7 bases. The CDR3 consists of 14 residues. Germline values: CDR1 DFQATT, CDR2 SNEGSKA (reference sequence). The CDR3 DNA reads as TGCACTGCTAGAGATCTACTAGCGACAGATACGCAGTATTTT. Its protein is CTARDLLATDTQYF.

In regard to this clonotype: A much larger clone lies one base from this, so it may be a read error. This chain links TRBV6-1 with TRBJ2-1, with TRBD2 matching 13 bases. Germline V gene data show CDR1 as MNHNS and CDR2 as SASEGT. The CDR3 covers 14 residues. The CDR3 sequence: CTSREMTSGRREFF. The CDR3 region has the DNA TGTACCAGCAGGGAAATGACTAGCGGGAGGCGGGAGTTCTTC.

Turning to this clonotype: A read error may be the cause here, since a much bigger clone is one base away. This chain's CDR3 is CTSRWTGGTDTQYF. In DNA form, the CDR3 reads TGTACCAGCAGATGGACAGGGGGCACAGATACGCAGTATTTT. The chain couples TRBV6-2 or TRBV6-3 to TRBJ2-3, with 9 nucleotides matching TRBD1. Germline V gene data show CDR1 as MNHEY and CDR2 as SVGEGT. CDR3 length equals 14 residues.

This clonotype was detected ten times or more. The chain carries TRBV6-5 and TRBJ1-5; 8 bases fit TRBD1. V shed 4 bases, J shed 7 bases, and the junction held 9 bases outside the gene matches. Germline-derived CDR1 and CDR2 are MNHEY and SVGAGI. The CDR3 runs to 15 residues. This chain's CDR3 is CASSSRPGGQQPQHF. CDR3 bases: TGTGCCAGCAGTTCCCGGCCAGGGGGCCAGCAGCCCCAGCATTTT.

This clonotype appeared a single time. J is TRBJ2-1 and V is TRBV20-1, with 13 bases lining up with TRBD2. Per germline, CDR1 DFQATT and CDR2 SNEGSKA (reference sequence). The J segment lost 0 bases and the V segment lost 5 bases, leaving 13 bases of the junction unmatched. The length of the CDR3 is 19 residues. The CDR3 protein is CSARDGTSGKDNSYNEQFF. The CDR3 nucleotides are TGCAGTGCTCGTGATGGGACTAGCGGGAAAGATAACTCCTACAATGAGCAGTTCTTC.

Notes on this clonotype: Relative to the germline gene, one junction end is altered; a read error may explain this. The chain uses TRBV11-3 and TRBJ2-5; D gene uncertain. The CDR3 loop spans 20 amino acids. Germline V lookup: CDR1 SGHNT, CDR2 YENEEA. The CDR3 sequence: CANSLFPRLSWAAREETQYF. As DNA, the CDR3 is TGTGCCAACAGCTTATTCCCCAGGCTCAGTTGGGCAGCAAGAGAAGAGACCCAGTACTTC.

The chain joins TRBV4-1 to TRBJ1-2; TRBD1 aligns across 7 bases. This CDR3 contains 15 residues. The germline gives CDR1 MGHRA, CDR2 YSYEKL. V was clipped by 1 base and J by 4 bases; unmatched bases: 6. The CDR3 DNA sequence: TGCGCCAGCAGCCAAGGAGGGGGCGCCGGCTATGGCTACACCTTC. This encodes CASSQGGGAGYGYTF.

In the case of this clonotype: Mismatch with germline at one junction end may stem from a read error. The rearrangement links TRBV6-1 to TRBJ1-4; D ambiguous. From germline, CDR1 is MNHNS and CDR2 SASEGT. This CDR3 has 15 residues. The DNA for the CDR3 is TGTGCCAGCAGTGACCACTCGGGGAATAATAAAAAACTGTTTTTT. It yields the protein CASSDHSGNNKKLFF.

As to this clonotype: At one end the junction does not follow the germline gene, possibly because of a read error. The rearrangement uses TRBV6-5 and TRBJ2-2; a weak D match, TRBD2 (5 bases). CDR1 and CDR2 (germline): MNHEY, SVGAGI. The length of the CDR3 is 15 residues. CDR3 residues: CASSPVFWGNGELFF. The CDR3, as DNA: TGTGCCAGCAGTCCCGTGTTTTGGGGTAACGGGGAGTTGTTTTTT.

Remarks on this clonotype: One junction end disagrees with the germline gene, perhaps due to a read error. This chain links TRBV4-2 with TRBJ2-5; possible D gene TRBD2, 6 bases. Germline V gene lookup returns CDR1 LGHNA and CDR2 YNFKEQ. CDR3 length equals 16 residues. CDR3: CAGSQDLLGGQETQYF. The CDR3 bases are TGTGCCGGCAGCCAGGACTTACTAGGAGGGCAAGAGACCCAGTACTTC.

This clonotype was observed at least ten times. V and J are TRBV7-8 and TRBJ2-3; D is perhaps TRBD1 (7 bases). With 2 bases removed from V and 1 base from J, the gap between germline ends came to 13 bases. The V gene's germline CDR1 is SGHVS and CDR2 FQNEAQ. The CDR3 runs 16 residues. In DNA form, the CDR3 reads TGTGCCAGCAGCTTATCAGGGGGGTCGGGCACAGATACGCAGTATTTT. As protein: CASSLSGGSGTDTQYF.

Points on this clonotype: This may stem from a read error, because a much larger clone lies one nucleotide away. The conserved phenylalanine or tryptophan is not found at the CDR3 terminus, so this likely reflects a read error. The chain employs TRBV10-3 and TRBJ1-2; D unresolved. This CDR3 contains 13 residues. Germline-derived CDR1 and CDR2 are ENHRY and SYGVKD. V gave up 6 bases and J gave up 3 bases, with 11 bases separating them. CDR3 residues: CAIRRDSDYGYTL. The DNA of the CDR3 is TGTGCCATCAGGAGGGATTCTGACTATGGCTACACCCTC.

As regards this clonotype: The junction departs from germline at one end; a sequencing error may be responsible. V usage is TRBV5-4 and J usage is TRBJ1-2; D remains ambiguous. Looked up from germline, CDR1 is SGHNT and CDR2 is YYREEE (reference sequence). The CDR3 consists of 12 residues. CDR3 sequence reads: CASSSGTGGYIF. The CDR3 bases are TGTGCCAGCAGCTCGGGCACTGGAGGCTACATCTTC.

Turning to this clonotype: This may be a read error, as it is one base from a much larger clone. The J gene is TRBJ1-1, the V gene TRBV6-1; 8 bases agree with TRBD1. The germline V gene has CDR1 MNHNS and CDR2 SASEGT. The V gene end was trimmed by 2 bases and the J gene end by 5 bases; junction bases not matched to a gene: 4. The CDR3 loop spans 14 amino acids. CDR3 DNA sequence: TGTGCCAGCAGTGAAAAGACAGGGGTTACTGAAGCTTTCTTT. Protein: CASSEKTGVTEAFF.

The CDR3 DNA reads TGTGCCAATAGCTTAGGCGGGAGCTCCTACAATGAGCAGTTCTTC. Residues: CANSLGGSSYNEQFF. This chain connects TRBV11-1 to TRBJ2-1, with 7 bases fitting TRBD2. J gave up 0 bases and V 10 bases, and 9 bases lay outside the gene matches. Germline V CDR1 and CDR2: SGHAT, FQDESV (reference sequence). The CDR3 covers 15 residues. The whole variable domain, remainder taken from reference TRBV11-1 and TRBJ2-1, is EAEVAQSPRYKITEKSQAVAFWCDPISGHATLYWYRQILGQGPELLVQFQDESVVDDSQLPKDRFSAERLKGVDSTLKIQPAELGDSAMYLCANSLGGSSYNEQFFGPGTRLTVL.